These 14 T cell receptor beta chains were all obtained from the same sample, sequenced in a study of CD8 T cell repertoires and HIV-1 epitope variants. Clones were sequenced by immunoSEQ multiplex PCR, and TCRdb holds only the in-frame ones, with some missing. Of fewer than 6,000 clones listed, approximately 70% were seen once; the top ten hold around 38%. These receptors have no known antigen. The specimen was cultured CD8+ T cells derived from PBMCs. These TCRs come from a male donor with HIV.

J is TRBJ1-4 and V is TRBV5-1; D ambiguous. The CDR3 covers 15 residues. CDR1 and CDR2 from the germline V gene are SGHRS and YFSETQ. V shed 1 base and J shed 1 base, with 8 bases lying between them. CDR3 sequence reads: CASSLFPETNEKLFF. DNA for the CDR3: TGCGCCAGCAGCTTGTTTCCAGAAACTAATGAAAAACTGTTTTTT.

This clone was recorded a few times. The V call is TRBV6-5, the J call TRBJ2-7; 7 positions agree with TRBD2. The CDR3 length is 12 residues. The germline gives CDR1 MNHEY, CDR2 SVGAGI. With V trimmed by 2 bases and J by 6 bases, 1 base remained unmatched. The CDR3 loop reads CASSYGGGEQYF. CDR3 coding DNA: TGTGCCAGCAGTTACGGGGGGGGCGAGCAGTACTTC.

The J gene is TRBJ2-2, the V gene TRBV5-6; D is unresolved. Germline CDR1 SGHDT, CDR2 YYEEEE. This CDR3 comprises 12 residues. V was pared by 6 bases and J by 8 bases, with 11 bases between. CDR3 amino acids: CASTSLRGELFF. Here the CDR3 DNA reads TGTGCCAGCACCTCCTTACGGGGGGAGCTGTTTTTT.

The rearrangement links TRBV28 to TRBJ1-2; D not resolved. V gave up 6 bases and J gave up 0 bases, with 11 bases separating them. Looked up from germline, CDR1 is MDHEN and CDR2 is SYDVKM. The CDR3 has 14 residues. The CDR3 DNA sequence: TGTGCCAGCAGACCGGCCCGTGCTAACTATGGCTACACCTTC. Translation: CASRPARANYGYTF.

CDR3 coding DNA: TGTGCCAGCAGCCAAGTCGTCTCCTACGAGCAGTACTTC. It encodes CASSQVVSYEQYF. The chain has TRBV14 and TRBJ2-5; D ambiguous. TRBJ2-7 matches the DNA end more closely, so the J call is doubtful. Per germline, CDR1 SGHDN and CDR2 FVKESK. The CDR3 spans 13 residues.

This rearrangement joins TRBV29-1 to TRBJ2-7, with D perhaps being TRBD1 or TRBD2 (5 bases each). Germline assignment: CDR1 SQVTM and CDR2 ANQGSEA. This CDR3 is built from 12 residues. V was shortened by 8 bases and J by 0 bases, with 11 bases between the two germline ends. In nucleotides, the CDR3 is TGCAGCTTCAGGGACGACTCCTACGAGCAGTACTTC. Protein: CSFRDDSYEQYF.

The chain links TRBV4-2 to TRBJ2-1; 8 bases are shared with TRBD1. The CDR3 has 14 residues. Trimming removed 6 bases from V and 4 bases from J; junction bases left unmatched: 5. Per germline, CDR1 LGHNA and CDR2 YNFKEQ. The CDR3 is CASSYGTGYNEQFF. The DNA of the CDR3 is TGTGCCAGCAGTTACGGGACAGGTTACAATGAGCAGTTCTTC.

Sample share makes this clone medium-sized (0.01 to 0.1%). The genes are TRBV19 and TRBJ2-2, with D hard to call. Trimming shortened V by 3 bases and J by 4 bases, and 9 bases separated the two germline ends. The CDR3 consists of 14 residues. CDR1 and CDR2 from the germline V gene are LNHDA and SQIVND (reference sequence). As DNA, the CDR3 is TGTGCCAGTAGTATTAGAGGATCCACCGGGGAGCTGTTTTTT. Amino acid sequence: CASSIRGSTGELFF.

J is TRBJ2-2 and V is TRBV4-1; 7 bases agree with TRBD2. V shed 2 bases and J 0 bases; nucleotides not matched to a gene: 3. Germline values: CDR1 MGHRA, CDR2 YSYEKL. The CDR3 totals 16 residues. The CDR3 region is CASSQSSGANTGELFF. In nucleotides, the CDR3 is TGCGCCAGCAGCCAATCTAGCGGAGCGAACACCGGGGAGCTGTTTTTT.

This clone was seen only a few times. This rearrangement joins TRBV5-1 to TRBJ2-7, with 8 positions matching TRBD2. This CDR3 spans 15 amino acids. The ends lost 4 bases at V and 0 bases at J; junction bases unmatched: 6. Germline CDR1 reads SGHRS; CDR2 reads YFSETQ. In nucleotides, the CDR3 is TGCGCCAGCAGCCCTCTAGGGACTAGCTCCTACGAGCAGTACTTC. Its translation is CASSPLGTSSYEQYF.

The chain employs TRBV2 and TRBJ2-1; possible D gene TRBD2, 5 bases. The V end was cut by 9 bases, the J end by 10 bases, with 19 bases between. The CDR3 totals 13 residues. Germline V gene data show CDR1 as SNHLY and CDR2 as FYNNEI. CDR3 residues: CASRSLDSPEQFF. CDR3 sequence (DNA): TGTGCCAGTCGGTCCCTGGACTCACCCGAGCAGTTCTTC.

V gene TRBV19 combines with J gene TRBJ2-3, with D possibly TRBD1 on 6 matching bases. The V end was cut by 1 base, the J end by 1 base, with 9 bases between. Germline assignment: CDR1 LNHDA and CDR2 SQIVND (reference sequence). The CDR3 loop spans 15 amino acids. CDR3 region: CASSIASGGTDTQYF. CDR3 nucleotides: TGTGCCAGTAGTATAGCATCAGGGGGCACAGATACGCAGTATTTT.

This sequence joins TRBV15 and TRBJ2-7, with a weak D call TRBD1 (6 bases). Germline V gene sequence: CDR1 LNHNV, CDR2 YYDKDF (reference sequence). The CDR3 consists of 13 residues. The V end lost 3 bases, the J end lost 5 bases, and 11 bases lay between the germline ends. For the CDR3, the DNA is TGTGCCACCAGCAGCCTATACAGGGACGAGCAGTACTTC. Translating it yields CATSSLYRDEQYF.

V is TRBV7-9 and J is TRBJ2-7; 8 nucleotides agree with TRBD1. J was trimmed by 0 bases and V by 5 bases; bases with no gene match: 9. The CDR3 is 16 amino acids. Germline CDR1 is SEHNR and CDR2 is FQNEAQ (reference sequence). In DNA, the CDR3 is TGTGCCAGCAGCCCACCAGGACAGGGAATCTCCTACGAGCAGTACTTC. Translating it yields CASSPPGQGISYEQYF.